The clone carrying this TCR beta chain was recorded at least ten times. Its antigen is unidentified. The sample belongs to a study of blood T cells in healthy people across ages. Notes on the study in general: Per million T cells, TCR beta diversity dropped about linearly as age rose.

A sample-barcoded 5' primer and a J-beta primer mix were used in a second PCR of roughly 6 to 11 cycles. One entry per CDR3 protein, called by TCRdb with MiXCR from the 5' RACE reads. The data hold about 1.1 million distinct CDR3 sequences, with around two fifths observed a single time. Trimming took off 3 bases at V and 7 bases at J, with 9 bases between the two ends. CDR1 and CDR2 (germline): SGDLS, YYNGEE. There are 12 residues in the CDR3. This receptor was taken from a man between 18 and 29 years old in good health. The specimen was blood. V is TRBV9 and J is TRBJ2-3; D not resolved. The CDR3 sequence: CASSGPSYTQYF. DNA of the CDR3: TGTGCCAGCAGCGGTCCATCTTATACGCAGTATTTT.